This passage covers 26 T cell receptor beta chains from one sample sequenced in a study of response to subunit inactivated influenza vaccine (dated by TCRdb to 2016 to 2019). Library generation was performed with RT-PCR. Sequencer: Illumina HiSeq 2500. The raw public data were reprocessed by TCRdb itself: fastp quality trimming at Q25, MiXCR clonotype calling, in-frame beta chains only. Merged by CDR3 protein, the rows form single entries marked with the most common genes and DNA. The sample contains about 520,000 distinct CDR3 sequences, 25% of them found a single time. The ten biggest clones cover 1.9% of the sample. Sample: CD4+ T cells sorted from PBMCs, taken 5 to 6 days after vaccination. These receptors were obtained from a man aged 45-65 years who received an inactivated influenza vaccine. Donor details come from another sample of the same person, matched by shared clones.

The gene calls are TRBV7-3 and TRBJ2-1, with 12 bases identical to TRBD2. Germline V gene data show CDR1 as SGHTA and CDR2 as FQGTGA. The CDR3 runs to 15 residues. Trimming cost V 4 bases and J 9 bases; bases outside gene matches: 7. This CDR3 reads CASSSSGRASGEQFF. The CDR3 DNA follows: TGTGCCAGCAGCTCTAGCGGGAGGGCCTCCGGTGAGCAGTTCTTC.

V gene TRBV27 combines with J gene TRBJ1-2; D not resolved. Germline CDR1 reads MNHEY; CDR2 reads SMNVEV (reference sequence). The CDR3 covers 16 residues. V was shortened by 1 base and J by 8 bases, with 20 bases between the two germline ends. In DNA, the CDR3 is TGTGCCAGCAGTTTATGGGGTGAACCGGAAGGTCGGGGCTACACCTTC. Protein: CASSLWGEPEGRGYTF.

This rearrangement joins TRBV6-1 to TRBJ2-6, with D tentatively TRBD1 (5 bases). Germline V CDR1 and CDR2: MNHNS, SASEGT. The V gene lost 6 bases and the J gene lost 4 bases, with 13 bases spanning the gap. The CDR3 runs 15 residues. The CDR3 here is CASSHPGSGANVLTF. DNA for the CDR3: TGTGCCAGCAGCCATCCAGGGTCAGGGGCCAACGTCCTGACTTTC.

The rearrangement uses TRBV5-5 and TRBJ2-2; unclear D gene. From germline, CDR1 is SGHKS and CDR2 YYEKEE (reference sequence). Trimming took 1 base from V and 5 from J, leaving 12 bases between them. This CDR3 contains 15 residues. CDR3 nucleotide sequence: TGTGCCAGCAGCTTGAACCAGGAGAGTACCGGGGAGCTGTTTTTT. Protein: CASSLNQESTGELFF.

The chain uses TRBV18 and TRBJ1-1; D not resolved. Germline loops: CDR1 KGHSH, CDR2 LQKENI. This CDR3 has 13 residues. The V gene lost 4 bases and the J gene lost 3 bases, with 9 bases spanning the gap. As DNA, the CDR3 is TGTGCCAGCTCACTTCGACGGTACACTGAAGCTTTCTTT. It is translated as CASSLRRYTEAFF.

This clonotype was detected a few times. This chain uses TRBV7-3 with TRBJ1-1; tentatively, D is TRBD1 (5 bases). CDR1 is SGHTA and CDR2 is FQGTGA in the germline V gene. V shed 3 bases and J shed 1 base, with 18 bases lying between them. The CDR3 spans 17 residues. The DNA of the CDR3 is TGTGCCAGCAGCTTTTTACTTAAGACAGATTCGAACACTGAAGCTTTCTTT. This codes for CASSFLLKTDSNTEAFF.

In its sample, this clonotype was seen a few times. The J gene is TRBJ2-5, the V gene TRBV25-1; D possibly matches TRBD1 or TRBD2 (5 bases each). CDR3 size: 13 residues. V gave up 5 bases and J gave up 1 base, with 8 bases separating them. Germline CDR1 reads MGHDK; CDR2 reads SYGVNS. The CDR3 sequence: CASSWGPQETQYF. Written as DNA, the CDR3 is TGTGCCAGCAGTTGGGGACCCCAAGAGACCCAGTACTTC.

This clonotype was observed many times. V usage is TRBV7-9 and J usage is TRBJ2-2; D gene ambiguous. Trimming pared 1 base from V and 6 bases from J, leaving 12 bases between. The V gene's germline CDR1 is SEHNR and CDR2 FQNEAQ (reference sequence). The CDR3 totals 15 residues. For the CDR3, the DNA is TGTGCCAGCAGCTTAGATGGCTCAATCCCCGGGGAGCTGTTTTTT. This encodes CASSLDGSIPGELFF.

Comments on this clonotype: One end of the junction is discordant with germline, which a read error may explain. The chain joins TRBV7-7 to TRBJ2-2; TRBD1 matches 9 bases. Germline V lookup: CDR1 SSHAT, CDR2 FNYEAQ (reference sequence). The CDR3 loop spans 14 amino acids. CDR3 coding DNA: TGTGCTAGCAGGCCGGACAGGGGAGGCGGGGAGCTGTTTTTT. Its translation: CASRPDRGGGELFF.

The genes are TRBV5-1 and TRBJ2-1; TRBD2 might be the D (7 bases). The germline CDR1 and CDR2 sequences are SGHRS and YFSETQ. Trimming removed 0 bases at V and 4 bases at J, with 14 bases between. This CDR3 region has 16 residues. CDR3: CASSLVEGGTYNEQFF. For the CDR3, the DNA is TGCGCCAGCAGCTTGGTGGAGGGGGGGACTTACAATGAGCAGTTCTTC. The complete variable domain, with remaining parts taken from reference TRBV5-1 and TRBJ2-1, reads KAGVTQTPRYLIKTRGQQVTLSCSPISGHRSVSWYQQTPGQGLQFLFEYFSETQRNKGNFPGRFSGRQFSNSRSEMNVSTLELGDSALYLCASSLVEGGTYNEQFFGPGTRLTVL.

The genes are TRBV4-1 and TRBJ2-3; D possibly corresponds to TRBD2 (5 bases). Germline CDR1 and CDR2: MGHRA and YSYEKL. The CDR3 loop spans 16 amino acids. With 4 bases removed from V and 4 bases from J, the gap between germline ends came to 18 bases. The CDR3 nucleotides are TGCGCCAGCAGCCCGACTCAAGGACTCCTTGCAGATACGCAGTATTTT. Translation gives CASSPTQGLLADTQYF.

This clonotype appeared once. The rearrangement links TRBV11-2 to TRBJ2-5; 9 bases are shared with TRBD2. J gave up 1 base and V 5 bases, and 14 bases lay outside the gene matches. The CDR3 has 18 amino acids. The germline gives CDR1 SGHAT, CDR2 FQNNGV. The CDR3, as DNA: TGTGCCAGCAGCATCTTAGCGGGGGCCCTATACGGCCAAGAGACCCAGTACTTC. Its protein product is CASSILAGALYGQETQYF.

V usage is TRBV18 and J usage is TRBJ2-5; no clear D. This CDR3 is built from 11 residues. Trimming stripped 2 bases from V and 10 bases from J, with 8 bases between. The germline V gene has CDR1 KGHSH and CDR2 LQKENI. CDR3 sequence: CASSPRVDQYF. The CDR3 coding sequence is TGTGCCAGCTCACCAAGGGTGGACCAGTACTTC.

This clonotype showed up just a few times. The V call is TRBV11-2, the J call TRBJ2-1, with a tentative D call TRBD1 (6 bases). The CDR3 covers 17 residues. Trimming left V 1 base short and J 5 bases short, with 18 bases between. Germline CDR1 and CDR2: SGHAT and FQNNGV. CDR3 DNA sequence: TGTGCCAGCAGCTTAGTCCTGGGGCTACAGGGTAACAATGAGCAGTTCTTC. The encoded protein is CASSLVLGLQGNNEQFF.

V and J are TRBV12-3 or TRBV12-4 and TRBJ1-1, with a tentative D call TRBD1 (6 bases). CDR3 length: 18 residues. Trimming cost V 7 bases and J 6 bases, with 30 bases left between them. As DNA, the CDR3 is TGTGCCAGCACCACAATTCTCCTATGGGGGGCGGGGAGAGCTGAAGCTTTCTTT. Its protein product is CASTTILLWGAGRAEAFF.

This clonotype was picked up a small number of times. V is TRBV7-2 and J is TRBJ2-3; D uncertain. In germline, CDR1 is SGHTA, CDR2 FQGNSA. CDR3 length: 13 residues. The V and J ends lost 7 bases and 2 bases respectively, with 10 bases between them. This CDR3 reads CASTPSFTDTQYF. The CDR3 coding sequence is TGTGCCAGCACCCCATCATTCACAGATACGCAGTATTTT. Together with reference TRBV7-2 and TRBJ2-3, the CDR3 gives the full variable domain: GAGVSQSPSNKVTEKGKDVELRCDPISGHTALYWYRQSLGQGLEFLIYFQGNSAPDKSGLPSDRFSAERTGGSVSTLTIQRTQQEDSAVYLCASTPSFTDTQYFGPGTRLTVL.

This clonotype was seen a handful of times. CDR3 in amino acids: CASSLSYSDRYEQYF. CDR3 sequence (DNA): TGTGCCAGCAGTTTATCGTACAGTGATCGCTACGAGCAGTACTTC. This chain connects TRBV27 to TRBJ2-7; no clear D gene. The CDR3 sequence is 15 residues long. Germline V gene sequence: CDR1 MNHEY, CDR2 SMNVEV (reference sequence). Trimming stripped 0 bases from V and 3 bases from J, with 12 bases between.

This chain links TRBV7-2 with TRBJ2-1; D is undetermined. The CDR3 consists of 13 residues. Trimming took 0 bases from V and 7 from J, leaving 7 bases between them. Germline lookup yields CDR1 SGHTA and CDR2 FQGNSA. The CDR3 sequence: CASSLAKWNEQFF. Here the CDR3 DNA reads TGTGCCAGCAGCTTAGCAAAGTGGAATGAGCAGTTCTTC.

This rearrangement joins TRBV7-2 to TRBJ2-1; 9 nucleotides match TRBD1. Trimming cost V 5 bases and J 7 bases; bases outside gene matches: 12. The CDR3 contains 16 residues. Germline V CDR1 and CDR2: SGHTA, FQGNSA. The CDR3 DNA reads TGTGCCAGCAGCCGAAGGGACAGGGCAGTCCCTAATGAGCAGTTCTTC. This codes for CASSRRDRAVPNEQFF.

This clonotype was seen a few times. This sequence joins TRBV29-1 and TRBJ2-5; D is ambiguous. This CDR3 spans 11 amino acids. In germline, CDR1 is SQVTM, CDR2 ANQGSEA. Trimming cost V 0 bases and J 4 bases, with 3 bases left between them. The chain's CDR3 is CSVEEGETQYF. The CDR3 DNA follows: TGCAGCGTTGAAGAAGGAGAGACCCAGTACTTC.

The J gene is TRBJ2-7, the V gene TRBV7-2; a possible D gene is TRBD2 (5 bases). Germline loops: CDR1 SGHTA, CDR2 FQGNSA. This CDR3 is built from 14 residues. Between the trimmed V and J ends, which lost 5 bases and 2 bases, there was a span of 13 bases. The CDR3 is CASSMSGRPYEQYF. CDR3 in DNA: TGTGCCAGCAGCATGAGCGGCCGGCCCTACGAGCAGTACTTC.

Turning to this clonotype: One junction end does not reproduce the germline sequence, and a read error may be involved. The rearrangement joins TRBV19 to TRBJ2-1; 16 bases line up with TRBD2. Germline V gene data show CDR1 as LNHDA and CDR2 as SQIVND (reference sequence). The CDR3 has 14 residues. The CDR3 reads CASSRGTSGGAQVF. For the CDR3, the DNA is TGTGCCAGTAGTAGAGGGACTAGCGGGGGGGCCCAAGTCTTC.

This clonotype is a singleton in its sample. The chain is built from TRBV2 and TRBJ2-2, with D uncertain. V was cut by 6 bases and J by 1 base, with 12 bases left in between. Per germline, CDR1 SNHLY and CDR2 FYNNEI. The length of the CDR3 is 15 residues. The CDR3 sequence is CASSHPALNTGELFF. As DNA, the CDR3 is TGTGCCAGCAGCCACCCGGCGCTGAACACCGGGGAGCTGTTTTTT.

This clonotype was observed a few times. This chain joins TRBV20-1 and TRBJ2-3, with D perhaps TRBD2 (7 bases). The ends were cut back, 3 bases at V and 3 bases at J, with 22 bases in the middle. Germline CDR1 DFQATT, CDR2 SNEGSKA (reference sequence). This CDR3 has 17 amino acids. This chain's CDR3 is CSASATLWGGGTDTQYF. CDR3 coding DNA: TGCAGTGCTAGTGCTACCCTTTGGGGGGGCGGGACAGATACGCAGTATTTT.

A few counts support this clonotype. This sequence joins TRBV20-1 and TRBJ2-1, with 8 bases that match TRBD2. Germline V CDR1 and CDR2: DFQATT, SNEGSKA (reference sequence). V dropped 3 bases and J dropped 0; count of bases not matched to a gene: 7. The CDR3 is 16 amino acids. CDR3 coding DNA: TGCAGTGCTAGGGGGGGGAGCGGGAGCTCCTACAATGAGCAGTTCTTC. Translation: CSARGGSGSSYNEQFF.

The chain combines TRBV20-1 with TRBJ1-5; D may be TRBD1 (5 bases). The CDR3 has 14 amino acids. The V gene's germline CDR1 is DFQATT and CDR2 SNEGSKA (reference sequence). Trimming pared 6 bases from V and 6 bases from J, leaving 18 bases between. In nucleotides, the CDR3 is TGCAGTGCCATCCGGGGCAGTGGTAGTCAGCCCCAGCATTTT. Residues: CSAIRGSGSQPQHF.